This TCR beta chain was captured in a study of T cell changes during pregnancy in multiple sclerosis. Trimming shortened V by 1 base and J by 6 bases, and 8 bases separated the two germline ends. CDR1 and CDR2 (germline): SGHDT, YYEEEE. The CDR3 contains 13 residues. Repertoires were generated with immunoSEQ multiplex PCR, while TCRdb's copy carries only in-frame clones and drops some. The sample lists 60,000 to 70,000 clones, around 93% occurring once. Here the sequenced sample was peripheral blood, taken in the second trimester of pregnancy. The TCR sequence derives from a female donor in good health, enrolled as a control in a pregnancy study. V gene TRBV5-6 combines with J gene TRBJ1-5; no definite D call. The CDR3 spells CASSLRRGQPQHF. As DNA, the CDR3 is TGTGCCAGCAGCTTGAGACGGGGTCAGCCCCAGCATTTT.